This entry is about one T cell receptor (beta chain). This sample was taken from a study of PD-L1 blockade in urothelial cancer. The data were produced by immunoSEQ multiplex PCR, yet TCRdb's version contains in-frame clones alone and is incomplete. The table lists 70,000 or so clones, roughly nine tenths of them singletons. The receptor comes from a man aged 60 to 69 with urothelial cancer. Specimen: PBMCs, collected around atezolizumab (anti-PD-L1) treatment.

The CDR3 loop is CASTTQGTAYNEQFF. As DNA, the CDR3 is TGTGCCAGCACCACACAGGGAACGGCGTACAATGAGCAGTTCTTC. V gene TRBV6-1 combines with J gene TRBJ2-1, with TRBD1 as a possible D gene (6 bases). CDR1 MNHNS and CDR2 SASEGT come from the germline V gene. CDR3 length: 15 amino acids. Trimming took 7 bases from V and 4 from J, leaving 17 bases between them.